This T cell receptor (beta chain) was sequenced in a study of blood T cell repertoires in COVID-19. Looking at the study overall: Acute and convalescent COVID-19 samples came from the United States, Italy and Spain. PBMCs, B-cell-depleted T cells, or T cells provided the cDNA or gDNA that made up the material.

CDR3 length equals 16 residues. V was clipped by 3 bases and J by 6 bases; unmatched bases: 7. Germline V gene sequence: CDR1 LGHDT, CDR2 YNNKEL (reference sequence). Original processing notes: By means of reference gene primer amplification, nucleated cell counts were estimated. Assay used: immunoSEQ multiplex PCR; TCRdb lists only in-frame clones, some missing. The DNA was the basis for D and trimming; V, J and clone size are from that table. The sample records approximately 500,000 clones, around 85% being singletons. The specimen sequenced was peripheral blood. The chain links TRBV3-1 (or the pseudogene TRBV3-2) to TRBJ1-5, with 11 bases that match TRBD1. This clonotype was sampled from a human donor in a cohort sampled during active COVID-19. The CDR3 nucleotides are TGTGCCAGCAGCCATTACGGACAGGGGGCCGGTCAGCCCCAGCATTTT. Its protein is CASSHYGQGAGQPQHF.